This is a list of T cell receptor beta chains from one sample in a study of blood T cell repertoires in COVID-19. Using immunoSEQ multiplex PCR, the repertoire was profiled, and TCRdb retains in-frame clones only, with some absent. Seen here are approximately 190,000 clones, roughly 82% observed once, and the top ten hold 5.2%. Sequenced: peripheral blood. All receptors come from a woman aged 30 to 39 with acute or convalescent COVID-19. CDR3s include the opening cysteine and the closing phenylalanine or tryptophan. A D gene is named only where the DNA matches it firmly. Only part of the rows carry a size: once, few, many, or a class if the clone is expanded.

TRBV3-1/TRBV3-2,TRBJ1-5,few,-,CASSQDGAGNQPQHF,TGTGCCAGCAGCCAAGATGGGGCGGGGAATCAGCCCCAGCATTTT
TRBV6-5,TRBJ2-7,few,TRBD1,CASRDRAMREQYF,TGTGCCAGCAGGGACAGGGCCATGAGGGAGCAGTACTTC
TRBV2,TRBJ2-5,-,-,CASGLTGPKETQYF,TGTGCCAGCGGCCTGACAGGTCCCAAAGAGACCCAGTACTTC
TRBV5-1,TRBJ2-3,-,-,CASSLTGIGRTDTQYF,TGCGCCAGCAGCCTCACAGGGATTGGACGCACAGATACGCAGTATTTT
TRBV6-2/TRBV6-3,TRBJ1-5,-,-,CASSYSMSNQPQHF,TGTGCCAGCAGTTACTCCATGAGCAATCAGCCCCAGCATTTT
TRBV19,TRBJ1-4,-,TRBD1,CASNDRGPNEKLFF,TGTGCCAGCAACGACAGGGGCCCTAATGAAAAACTGTTTTTT
TRBV25-1,TRBJ1-1,-,-,CASSDPDGREAFF,TGTGCCAGCAGTGACCCCGACGGGAGAGAAGCTTTCTTT
TRBV3-1/TRBV3-2,TRBJ2-7,-,TRBD2,CASSQPPSGGTVEQYF,TGTGCCAGCAGCCAGCCCCCCAGCGGGGGGACGGTAGAGCAGTACTTC
TRBV7-6,TRBJ2-5,once,-,CASSLGLGVQETQYF,TGTGCCAGCAGCTTAGGGTTGGGAGTCCAAGAGACCCAGTACTTC
TRBV12-3/TRBV12-4,TRBJ2-1,-,-,CASSLGGEQFF,TGTGCCAGCAGTTTAGGAGGTGAGCAGTTCTTC
TRBV19,TRBJ1-2,-,-,CASSIAPRNYGYTF,TGTGCCAGTAGTATAGCTCCGCGTAACTATGGCTACACCTTC
TRBV6-2/TRBV6-3,TRBJ2-1,-,TRBD2,CASSYSGTSGIYNEQFF,TGTGCCAGCAGTTACTCCGGGACTAGCGGGATATACAATGAGCAGTTCTTC
TRBV28,TRBJ2-1,-,TRBD2,CASTGLAGFYNEQFF,TGTGCCAGCACAGGACTAGCGGGATTCTACAATGAGCAGTTCTTC
TRBV6-2/TRBV6-3,TRBJ2-3,-,-,CASSYPLFSTDTQYF,TGTGCCAGCAGTTACCCCCTTTTTAGCACAGATACGCAGTATTTT
TRBV9,TRBJ2-2,-,TRBD1,CASSGDRDHTGELFF,TGTGCCAGCAGCGGGGACAGGGATCACACCGGGGAGCTGTTTTTT
TRBV5-5,TRBJ2-1,-,TRBD1,CASSPIGQGALGSGYNEQFF,TGTGCCAGCAGCCCCATAGGACAGGGGGCTTTGGGCAGTGGTTACAATGAGCAGTTCTTC
TRBV11-3,TRBJ2-1,-,-,CASSFKRSGEQFF,TGTGCCAGCAGCTTCAAGAGGAGCGGGGAGCAGTTCTTC
TRBV30,TRBJ2-7,-,TRBD2,CAQAWGRGPYEQYF,TGTGCCCAGGCATGGGGGAGGGGCCCCTACGAGCAGTACTTC
TRBV19,TRBJ1-1,once,TRBD1,CATRQGATEAFF,TGTGCCACCCGACAGGGGGCCACTGAAGCTTTCTTT
TRBV12-5,TRBJ2-1,once,TRBD1,CASGKGQGTYNEQFF,TGTGCTAGTGGTAAGGGACAGGGGACTTACAATGAGCAGTTCTTC
TRBV4-3,TRBJ2-5,-,TRBD2,CASSQDPPSGLQETQYF,TGCGCCAGCAGCCAAGATCCGCCTAGCGGCCTCCAAGAGACCCAGTACTTC
TRBV3-1/TRBV3-2,TRBJ1-2,-,-,CASSPKITDGRTF,TGTGCCAGCAGCCCCAAGATCACAGACGGTAGGACCTTC
TRBV28,TRBJ2-4,-,-,CASSARENIQYF,TGTGCCAGCAGTGCCCGGGAAAACATTCAGTACTTC